This T cell receptor beta chain was identified during a study of beta chain features in type 1 diabetes. General study results and limits: All four CD4+ subsets from Type 1 diabetes patients carried moderately but significantly shorter TCRB CDR3s. PCR, the amplification step, might favor shorter templates, equally in patients and controls. In the patient group, naive, central memory and Treg TCRB repertoires seemed more alike than in the healthy donor group.

Comment on this clone: Its cognate antigen is unknown.

The CDR3 runs to 17 residues. The germline CDR1 and CDR2 sequences are SGDLS and YYNGEE. V was clipped by 0 bases and J by 0 bases; unmatched bases: 7. Sequenced material consisted of expressed TCRB transcripts (all of the isolated RNA was reverse transcribed). Generated by immunoSEQ multiplex PCR, the TCRdb table keeps only in-frame clones and is missing some. This table holds a few hundred thousand clones, approximately 25% found once. The origin of this receptor is a woman between 25 and 40 years old with type 1 diabetes. V usage is TRBV9 and J usage is TRBJ2-7, with 9 bases matching TRBD2. Sequencing input: naive CD4+ T cells from blood. As DNA, the CDR3 is TGTGCCAGCAGCGTAGACCCTGGCGGGAGGGGCTCCTACGAGCAGTACTTC. The encoded protein is CASSVDPGGRGSYEQYF. The full variable domain, rest sourced from reference TRBV9 and TRBJ2-7, is DSGVTQTPKHLITATGQRVTLRCSPRSGDLSVYWYQQSLDQGLQFLIQYYNGEERAKGNILERFSAQQFPDLHSELNLSSLELGDSALYFCASSVDPGGRGSYEQYFGPGTRLTVT.